One sample yielded the 23 T cell receptor beta chains listed below, sequenced in a study of blood T cell repertoires in COVID-19. Using immunoSEQ multiplex PCR, the repertoire was profiled, and TCRdb retains in-frame clones only, with some absent. This table has approximately 400,000 clones, approximately 80% appearing once. Material for sequencing was peripheral blood. The receptors derive from a human donor with acute or convalescent COVID-19. The donor label of this sample is uncertain.

This clone was seen only a few times. J is TRBJ2-1 and V is TRBV5-1, with TRBD2 matching over 10 bases. Looked up from germline, CDR1 is SGHRS and CDR2 is YFSETQ. With 2 bases clipped from V and 8 bases from J, the junction kept 7 bases outside the gene matches. This CDR3 is built from 15 residues. The DNA of the CDR3 is TGCGCCAGCAGCTTACAAGCGGGGGGGAAGGATGAGCAGTTCTTC. Its translation is CASSLQAGGKDEQFF.

The sample holds a few counts of this clone. The chain links TRBV3-1 (or the pseudogene TRBV3-2) to TRBJ1-4, with TRBD1 as a possible D gene (6 bases). The V gene lost 3 bases and the J gene lost 2 bases, with 16 bases spanning the gap. The CDR3 consists of 17 residues. The germline CDR1 and CDR2 sequences are LGHDT and YNNKEL (reference sequence). The CDR3 reads CASSQQGRGRTNEKLFF. CDR3 DNA sequence: TGTGCCAGCAGCCAGCAGGGGCGGGGGAGGACTAATGAAAAACTGTTTTTT.

Only one count was recorded for this clone. The chain is built from TRBV28 and TRBJ2-7; D perhaps matches TRBD1 (5 bases). The V end was cut by 2 bases, the J end by 0 bases, with 14 bases between. Germline loops: CDR1 MDHEN, CDR2 SYDVKM. The CDR3 is 16 amino acids. In DNA, the CDR3 is TGTGCCAGCAGTTTAGGTGGGGCGAAAAGCTCCTACGAGCAGTACTTC. Its translation is CASSLGGAKSSYEQYF.

The chain joins TRBV7-2 to TRBJ2-5; 8 bases line up with TRBD2. The V gene's germline CDR1 is SGHTA and CDR2 FQGNSA. The CDR3 runs to 15 residues. V was clipped by 5 bases and J by 0 bases; unmatched bases: 5. CDR3 sequence (DNA): TGTGCCAGCAGCCCCAGTAGCGGGAACCAAGAGACCCAGTACTTC. This codes for CASSPSSGNQETQYF.

The rearrangement links TRBV6-1 to TRBJ2-5, with D uncertain. The V gene's germline CDR1 is MNHNS and CDR2 SASEGT. This CDR3 has 14 amino acids. V lost 5 bases to trimming and J lost 1 base, with 11 bases between them. CDR3 residues: CASSLQHAQETQYF. The CDR3 DNA reads as TGTGCCAGCAGTCTTCAACATGCCCAAGAGACCCAGTACTTC.

V usage is TRBV4-1 and J usage is TRBJ1-1; D not resolved. Trimming took off 1 base at V and 3 bases at J, with 15 bases between the two ends. Per germline, CDR1 MGHRA and CDR2 YSYEKL. This CDR3 is 16 amino acids long. This CDR3 reads CASSQGSVRPYTEAFF. DNA of the CDR3: TGCGCCAGCAGCCAAGGCAGTGTCAGGCCCTACACTGAAGCTTTCTTT.

The genes are TRBV24-1 and TRBJ2-3; 10 bases are shared with TRBD1. The germline V gene encodes CDR1 KGHDR and CDR2 SFDVKD. CDR3 length: 19 amino acids. J was trimmed by 5 bases and V by 0 bases; bases with no gene match: 13. The CDR3 coding sequence is TGTGCCACCAGTGATTTGCGGAAAGGAGGACAGGGGGTTCGAGATACGCAGTATTTT. Its translation: CATSDLRKGGQGVRDTQYF.

The rearrangement joins TRBV5-8 to TRBJ2-7; 7 nucleotides align to TRBD2. V lost 5 bases and J lost 3; bases outside the gene matches: 5. The V gene's germline CDR1 is SGHTS and CDR2 YDEGEE. This CDR3 contains 13 residues. Written as DNA, the CDR3 is TGTGCCAGCAGTTACTCGGGAGGCTACGAGCAGTACTTC. As protein: CASSYSGGYEQYF.

The chain uses TRBV19 and TRBJ2-1; 7 nucleotides align to TRBD1. There are 14 residues in the CDR3. Losses at the gene ends were 6 bases for V and 5 bases for J; bases not matched to a gene: 7. Per germline, CDR1 LNHDA and CDR2 SQIVND (reference sequence). In DNA, the CDR3 is TGTGCCAGTAGCCGGGACAGAATTAACAATGAGCAGTTCTTC. Protein product: CASSRDRINNEQFF.

The chain is built from TRBV29-1 and TRBJ1-1, with 10 bases aligning to TRBD1. Germline lookup yields CDR1 SQVTM and CDR2 ANQGSEA. V lost 6 bases to trimming and J lost 5 bases; unmatched junction nucleotides: 9. The CDR3 has 14 amino acids. In DNA, the CDR3 is TGCAGCGTCGACAGGGGGCCTCGGGGTACTGAAGCTTTCTTT. Amino acid sequence: CSVDRGPRGTEAFF.

This chain uses TRBV7-9 with TRBJ1-1; perhaps TRBD1 as D (5 bases). The CDR3 consists of 13 residues. Trimming shortened V by 8 bases and J by 0 bases, and 10 bases separated the two germline ends. Germline V gives CDR1 SEHNR, CDR2 FQNEAQ (reference sequence). In DNA form, the CDR3 reads TGTGCCAGCGGTGGGGGGATGAACACTGAAGCTTTCTTT. It encodes CASGGGMNTEAFF.

This clone was detected only once. The rearrangement links TRBV25-1 to TRBJ1-3; D may be TRBD1 (6 bases). The V end was cut by 6 bases, the J end by 0 bases, with 6 bases between. Per germline, CDR1 MGHDK and CDR2 SYGVNS. The CDR3 loop spans 13 amino acids. For the CDR3, the DNA is TGTGCCAGCAGGGGGGCCTCTGGAAACACCATATATTTT. Protein sequence: CASRGASGNTIYF.

V and J are TRBV18 and TRBJ2-7, with D possibly matching TRBD1 (6 bases). The V end was cut by 2 bases, the J end by 2 bases, with 13 bases between. CDR3 size: 15 residues. The germline V gene has CDR1 KGHSH and CDR2 LQKENI. The DNA for the CDR3 is TGTGCCAGCTCACCAGGGGTGGACAGAGCCTACGAGCAGTACTTC. Translation gives CASSPGVDRAYEQYF. Variable domain in full (rest from reference TRBV18 and TRBJ2-7): NAGVMQNPRHLVRRRGQEARLRCSPMKGHSHVYWYRQLPEEGLKFMVYLQKENIIDESGMPKERFSAEFPKEGPSILRIQQVVRGDSAAYFCASSPGVDRAYEQYFGPGTRLTVT.

This chain uses TRBV18 with TRBJ2-1; 7 bases are shared with TRBD2. The CDR3 loop spans 13 amino acids. V lost 3 bases to trimming and J lost 6 bases; unmatched junction nucleotides: 2. Germline CDR1 is KGHSH and CDR2 is LQKENI. The CDR3 loop is CASSPGLVNEQFF. In DNA, the CDR3 is TGTGCCAGCTCACCCGGACTAGTCAATGAGCAGTTCTTC.

The CDR3 DNA sequence: TGTGCCTCCCTGCGGGGGCGTACCTATGGCTACACCTTC. Translation gives CASLRGRTYGYTF. This chain uses TRBV30 with TRBJ1-2, with D possibly TRBD1 on 6 matching bases. The germline V and J ends were trimmed by 7 bases and 4 bases, with 16 bases remaining between them. The germline CDR1 and CDR2 sequences are GTSNPN and SVGIG (reference sequence). This CDR3 is built from 13 residues.

The V call is TRBV19, the J call TRBJ2-1; 7 bases fit TRBD2. The CDR3 has 14 amino acids. J was trimmed by 8 bases and V by 8 bases; bases with no gene match: 12. Germline CDR1 reads LNHDA; CDR2 reads SQIVND (reference sequence). In nucleotides, the CDR3 is TGTGCCAGTGGGGTAAAAGCGGGACTACATGAGCAGTTCTTC. Translated: CASGVKAGLHEQFF.

The rearrangement joins TRBV6-5 to TRBJ2-1; no clear D gene. Trimming left V 6 bases short and J 4 bases short, with 10 bases between. The V gene's germline CDR1 is MNHEY and CDR2 SVGAGI. The CDR3 runs 13 residues. The CDR3 DNA reads TGTGCCAGCAGAGCCCCCCGTTACAATGAGCAGTTCTTC. Translating it yields CASRAPRYNEQFF.

Comments on this clone: The sample holds other DNA sequences that translate to the same CDR3. The V call is TRBV18, the J call TRBJ1-1, with TRBD1 matching over 8 bases. This CDR3 is built from 14 residues. Trimming removed 4 bases from V and 5 bases from J; junction bases left unmatched: 6. The germline CDR1 and CDR2 sequences are KGHSH and LQKENI. The CDR3 DNA sequence: TGTGCCAGCTCACAAGACAGGGGCGGAACTGAAGCTTTCTTT. Translation gives CASSQDRGGTEAFF.

The chain uses TRBV6-4 and TRBJ2-2; no definite D call. Between the trimmed V and J ends, which lost 0 bases and 6 bases, there was a span of 8 bases. CDR3 length: 14 residues. Germline loops: CDR1 MRHNA, CDR2 SNTAGT. CDR3 in amino acids: CASSDSASPGELFF. CDR3 DNA sequence: TGTGCCAGCAGTGACTCGGCCTCCCCCGGGGAGCTGTTTTTT.

This clone was detected only once. This sequence joins TRBV30 and TRBJ2-3; no firm D call. The V and J ends lost 4 bases and 2 bases respectively, with 10 bases between them. Germline values: CDR1 GTSNPN, CDR2 SVGIG (reference sequence). This CDR3 comprises 13 residues. CDR3 sequence (DNA): TGTGCCTGGACCCGACAAGTCACAGATACGCAGTATTTT. This translates into CAWTRQVTDTQYF.

The CDR3 nucleotides read TGTGCCAGCAGTAGACAGGGCAGCTATGGCTACACCTTC. Its translation is CASSRQGSYGYTF. The chain links TRBV27 to TRBJ1-2; TRBD1 agrees at 7 bases. The CDR3 consists of 13 residues. Unmatched junction bases numbered 4, after V lost 5 bases and J lost 4 bases. Germline assignment: CDR1 MNHEY and CDR2 SMNVEV (reference sequence).

The rearrangement links TRBV12-3 or TRBV12-4 to TRBJ1-2; D uncertain. The V gene lost 6 bases and the J gene lost 2 bases, with 10 bases spanning the gap. The CDR3 extends over 13 amino acids. The CDR3, as DNA: TGTGCCAGCAGACGGGAGCCCAACTATGGCTACACCTTC. This translates into CASRREPNYGYTF.

V usage is TRBV7-9 and J usage is TRBJ1-5; possibly TRBD1 for D (6 bases). V lost 1 base and J 7 bases, leaving 17 bases between the germline ends. The CDR3 consists of 16 residues. The germline gives CDR1 SEHNR, CDR2 FQNEAQ (reference sequence). The CDR3 reads CASSLGGTLVNQPQHF. The CDR3 coding sequence is TGTGCCAGCAGCTTAGGAGGGACACTGGTGAACCAGCCCCAGCATTTT.